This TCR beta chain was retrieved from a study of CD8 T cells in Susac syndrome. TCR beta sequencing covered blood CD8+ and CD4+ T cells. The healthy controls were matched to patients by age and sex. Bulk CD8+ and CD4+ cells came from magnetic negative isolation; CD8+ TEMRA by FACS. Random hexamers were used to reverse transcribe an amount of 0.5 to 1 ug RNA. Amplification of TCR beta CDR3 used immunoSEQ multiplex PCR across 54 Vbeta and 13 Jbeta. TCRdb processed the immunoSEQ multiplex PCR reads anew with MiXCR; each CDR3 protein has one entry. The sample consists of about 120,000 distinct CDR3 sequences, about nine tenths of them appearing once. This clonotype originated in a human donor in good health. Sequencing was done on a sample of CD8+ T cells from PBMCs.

The CDR3 DNA sequence: TGTGCCAGCAGCTTAGCGCGTCGGAGTTATGGCTACACCTTC. It translates to CASSLARRSYGYTF. The chain joins TRBV7-2 to TRBJ1-2; D not certain. Trimming took 0 bases from V and 5 from J, leaving 10 bases between them. This CDR3 region has 14 residues. Germline V gives CDR1 SGHTA, CDR2 FQGNSA.